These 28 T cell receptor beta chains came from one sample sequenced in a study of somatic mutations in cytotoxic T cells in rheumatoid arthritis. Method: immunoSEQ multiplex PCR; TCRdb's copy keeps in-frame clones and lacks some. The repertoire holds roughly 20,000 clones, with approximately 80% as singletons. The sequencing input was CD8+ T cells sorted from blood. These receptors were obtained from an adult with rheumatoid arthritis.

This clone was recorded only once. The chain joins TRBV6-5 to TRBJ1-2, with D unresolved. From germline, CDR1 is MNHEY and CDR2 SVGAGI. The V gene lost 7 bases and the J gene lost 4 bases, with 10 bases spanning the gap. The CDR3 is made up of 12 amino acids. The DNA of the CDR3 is TGTGCCAGCACCCTAGGAGGCTATGGCTACACCTTC. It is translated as CASTLGGYGYTF.

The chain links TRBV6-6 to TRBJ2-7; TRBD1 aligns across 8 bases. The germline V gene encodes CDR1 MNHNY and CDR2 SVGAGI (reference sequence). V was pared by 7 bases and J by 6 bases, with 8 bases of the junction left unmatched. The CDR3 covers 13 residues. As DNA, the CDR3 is TGTGCCAGCATCGGACAGGGACTCTCCGAGCAGTACGTC. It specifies CASIGQGLSEQYV.

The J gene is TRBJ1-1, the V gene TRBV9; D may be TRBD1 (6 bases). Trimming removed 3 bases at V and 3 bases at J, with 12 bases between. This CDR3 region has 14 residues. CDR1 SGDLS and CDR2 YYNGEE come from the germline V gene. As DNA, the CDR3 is TGTGCCAGCAGCGAGGGCAGGGGAGACACTGAAGCTTTCTTT. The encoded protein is CASSEGRGDTEAFF. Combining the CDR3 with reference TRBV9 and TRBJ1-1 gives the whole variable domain DSGVTQTPKHLITATGQRVTLRCSPRSGDLSVYWYQQSLDQGLQFLIQYYNGEERAKGNILERFSAQQFPDLHSELNLSSLELGDSALYFCASSEGRGDTEAFFGQGTRLTVV.

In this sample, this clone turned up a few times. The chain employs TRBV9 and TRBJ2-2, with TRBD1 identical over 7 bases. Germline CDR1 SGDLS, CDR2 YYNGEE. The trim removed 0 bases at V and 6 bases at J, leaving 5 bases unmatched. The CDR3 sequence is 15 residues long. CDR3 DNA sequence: TGTGCCAGCAGCGTAGACGGGACAGTGGCCGGGGAGCTGTTTTTT. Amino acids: CASSVDGTVAGELFF.

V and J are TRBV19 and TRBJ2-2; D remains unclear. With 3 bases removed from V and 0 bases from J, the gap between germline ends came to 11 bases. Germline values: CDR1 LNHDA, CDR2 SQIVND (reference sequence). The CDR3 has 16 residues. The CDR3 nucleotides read TGTGCCAGTAGTATGAAAGGCCCCGCGAACACCGGGGAGCTGTTTTTT. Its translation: CASSMKGPANTGELFF.

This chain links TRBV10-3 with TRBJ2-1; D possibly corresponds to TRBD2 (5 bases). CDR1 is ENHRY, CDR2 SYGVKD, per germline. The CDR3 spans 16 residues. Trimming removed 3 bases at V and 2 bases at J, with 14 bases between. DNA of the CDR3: TGTGCCATCAGTGAATTGTTGAGGGCAGCCTACAATGAGCAGTTCTTC. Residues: CAISELLRAAYNEQFF.

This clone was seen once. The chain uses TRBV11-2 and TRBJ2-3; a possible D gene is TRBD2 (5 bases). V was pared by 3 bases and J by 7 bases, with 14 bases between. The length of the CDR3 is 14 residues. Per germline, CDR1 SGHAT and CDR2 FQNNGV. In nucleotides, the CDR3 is TGTGCCAGCAGCTTTTACCCGCCCGGGAATACGCAGTATTTT. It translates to CASSFYPPGNTQYF.

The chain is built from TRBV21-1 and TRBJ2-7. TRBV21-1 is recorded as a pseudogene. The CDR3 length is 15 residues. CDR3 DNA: TGTGCCAGCAGCAAGTCAGCCGAAGGGTCCTACGAGCAGTACGTC. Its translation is CASSKSAEGSYEQYV.

In nucleotides, the CDR3 is TGTGCCAGCAGTTTTTATGGCCCGAACACTGAAGCTTTCTTT. Encoded protein: CASSFYGPNTEAFF. The V gene is TRBV27, the J gene TRBJ1-1; D call uncertain. Germline CDR1 and CDR2: MNHEY and SMNVEV (reference sequence). The CDR3 runs to 14 residues. Trimming took off 3 bases at V and 1 base at J, with 9 bases between the two ends.

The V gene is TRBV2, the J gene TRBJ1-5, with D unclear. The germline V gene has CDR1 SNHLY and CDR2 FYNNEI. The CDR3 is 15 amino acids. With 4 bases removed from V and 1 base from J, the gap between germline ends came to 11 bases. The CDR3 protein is CASSVGQTSNQPQHF. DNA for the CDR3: TGTGCCAGCAGTGTTGGGCAGACGAGCAATCAGCCCCAGCATTTT.

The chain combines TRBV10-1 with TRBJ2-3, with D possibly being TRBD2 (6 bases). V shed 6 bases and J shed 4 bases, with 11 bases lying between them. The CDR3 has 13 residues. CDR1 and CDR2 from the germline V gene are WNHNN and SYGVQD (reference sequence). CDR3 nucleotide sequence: TGCGCCAGCAGGCTAGCGTGGTCAGATACGCAGTATTTT. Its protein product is CASRLAWSDTQYF.

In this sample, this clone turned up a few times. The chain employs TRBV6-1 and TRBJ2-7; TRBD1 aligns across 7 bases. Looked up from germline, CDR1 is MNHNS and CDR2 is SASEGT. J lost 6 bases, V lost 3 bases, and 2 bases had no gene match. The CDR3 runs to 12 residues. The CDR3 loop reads CASSDTGVEQYF. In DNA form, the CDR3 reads TGTGCCAGCAGTGACACAGGGGTCGAGCAGTACTTC.

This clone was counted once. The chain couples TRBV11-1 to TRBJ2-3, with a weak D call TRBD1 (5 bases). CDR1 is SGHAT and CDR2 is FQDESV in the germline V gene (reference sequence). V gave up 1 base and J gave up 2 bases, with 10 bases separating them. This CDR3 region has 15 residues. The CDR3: CASSLVLQATDTQYF. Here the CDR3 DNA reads TGTGCCAGCAGCTTAGTATTACAGGCCACAGATACGCAGTATTTT.

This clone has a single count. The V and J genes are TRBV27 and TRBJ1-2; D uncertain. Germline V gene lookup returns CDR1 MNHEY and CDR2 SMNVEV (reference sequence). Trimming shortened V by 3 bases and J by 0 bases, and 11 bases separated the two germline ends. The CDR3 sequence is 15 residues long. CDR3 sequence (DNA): TGTGCCAGCAGTTTGACTTGGGCCGCTAACTATGGCTACACCTTC. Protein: CASSLTWAANYGYTF.

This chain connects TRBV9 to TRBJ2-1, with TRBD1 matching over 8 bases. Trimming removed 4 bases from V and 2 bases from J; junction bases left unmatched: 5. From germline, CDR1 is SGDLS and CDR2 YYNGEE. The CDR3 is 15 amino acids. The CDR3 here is CASSTGDRPYNEQFF. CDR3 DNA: TGTGCCAGCAGCACAGGGGACAGGCCCTACAATGAGCAGTTCTTC.

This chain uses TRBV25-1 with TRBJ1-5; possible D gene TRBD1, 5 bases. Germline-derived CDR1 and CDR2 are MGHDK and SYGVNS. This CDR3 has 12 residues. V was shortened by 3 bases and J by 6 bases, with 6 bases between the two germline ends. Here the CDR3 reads CASSDQGQPQHF. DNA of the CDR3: TGTGCCAGCAGTGATCAGGGTCAGCCCCAGCATTTT.

Here the CDR3 reads CASSVGPRTANTEAFF. The CDR3, as DNA: TGTGCCAGCAGTGTCGGACCTCGTACAGCGAACACTGAAGCTTTCTTT. The gene calls are TRBV27 and TRBJ1-1; D is unclear. The germline V and J ends were trimmed by 5 bases and 1 base, with 17 bases remaining between them. The CDR3 contains 16 residues. Germline V gene lookup returns CDR1 MNHEY and CDR2 SMNVEV (reference sequence).

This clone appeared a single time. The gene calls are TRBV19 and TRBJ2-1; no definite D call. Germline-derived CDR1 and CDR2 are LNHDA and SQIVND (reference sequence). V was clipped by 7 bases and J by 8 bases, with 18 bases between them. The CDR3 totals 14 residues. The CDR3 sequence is CASNGRTWLDEQFF. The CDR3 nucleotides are TGTGCCAGTAATGGCCGCACTTGGCTCGATGAGCAGTTCTTC.

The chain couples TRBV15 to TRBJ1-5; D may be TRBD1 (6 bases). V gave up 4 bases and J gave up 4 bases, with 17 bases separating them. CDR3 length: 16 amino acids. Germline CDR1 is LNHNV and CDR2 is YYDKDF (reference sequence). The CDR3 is CATSNPGGQRNQPQHF. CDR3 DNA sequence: TGTGCCACCAGCAACCCCGGGGGGCAAAGAAATCAGCCCCAGCATTTT.

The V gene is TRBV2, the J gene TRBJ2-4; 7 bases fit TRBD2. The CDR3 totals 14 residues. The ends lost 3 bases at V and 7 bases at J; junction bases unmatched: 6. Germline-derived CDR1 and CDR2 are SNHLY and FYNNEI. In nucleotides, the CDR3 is TGTGCCAGCAGTGACAAGGGAGGGTGGAACATTCAGTACTTC. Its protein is CASSDKGGWNIQYF.

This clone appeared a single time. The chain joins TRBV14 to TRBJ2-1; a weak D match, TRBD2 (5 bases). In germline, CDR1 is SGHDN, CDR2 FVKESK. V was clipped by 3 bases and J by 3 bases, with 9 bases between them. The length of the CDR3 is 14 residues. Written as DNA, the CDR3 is TGTGCCAGCAGCCAGGACTTCGGCTACAATGAGCAGTTCTTC. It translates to CASSQDFGYNEQFF.

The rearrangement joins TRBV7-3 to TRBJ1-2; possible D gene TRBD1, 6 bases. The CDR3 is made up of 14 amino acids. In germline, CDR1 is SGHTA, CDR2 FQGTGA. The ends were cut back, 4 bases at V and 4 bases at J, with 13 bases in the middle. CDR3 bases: TGTGCCAGCAGCTCCGATGGGGGGGCCTATGGCTACACCTTC. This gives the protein CASSSDGGAYGYTF.

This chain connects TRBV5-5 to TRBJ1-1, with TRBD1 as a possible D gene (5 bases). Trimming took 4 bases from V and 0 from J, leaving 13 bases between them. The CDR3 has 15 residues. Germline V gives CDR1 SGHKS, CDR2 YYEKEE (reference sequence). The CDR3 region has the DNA TGTGCCAGCAGCCCCAGGACAAACTTGAACACTGAAGCTTTCTTT. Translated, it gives CASSPRTNLNTEAFF. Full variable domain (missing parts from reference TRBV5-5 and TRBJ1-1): DAGVTQSPTHLIKTRGQQVTLRCSPISGHKSVSWYQQVLGQGPQFIFQYYEKEERGRGNFPDRFSARQFPNYSSELNVNALLLGDSALYLCASSPRTNLNTEAFFGQGTRLTVV.

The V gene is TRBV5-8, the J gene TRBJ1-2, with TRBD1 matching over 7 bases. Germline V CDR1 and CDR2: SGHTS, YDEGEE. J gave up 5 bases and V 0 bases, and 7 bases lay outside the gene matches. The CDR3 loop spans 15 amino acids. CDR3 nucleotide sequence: TGTGCCAGCAGCTTGGGCCCAGGGGGGGCGTATGGCTACACCTTC. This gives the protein CASSLGPGGAYGYTF.

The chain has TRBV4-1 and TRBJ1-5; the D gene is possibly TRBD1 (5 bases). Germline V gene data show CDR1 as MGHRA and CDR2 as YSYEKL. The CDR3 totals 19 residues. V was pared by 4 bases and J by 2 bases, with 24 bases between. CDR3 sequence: CASSPQLRAGILGNQPQHF. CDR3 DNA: TGCGCCAGCAGCCCCCAACTGAGAGCAGGGATTTTGGGCAATCAGCCCCAGCATTTT.

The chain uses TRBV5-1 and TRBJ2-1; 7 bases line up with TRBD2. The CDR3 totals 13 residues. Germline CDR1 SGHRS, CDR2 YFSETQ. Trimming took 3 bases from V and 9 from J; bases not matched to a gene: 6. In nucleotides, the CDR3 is TGCGCCAGCAGCTGGAGGACTAGTTCTGAGCAGTTCTTC. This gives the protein CASSWRTSSEQFF. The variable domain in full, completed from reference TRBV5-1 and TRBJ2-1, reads KAGVTQTPRYLIKTRGQQVTLSCSPISGHRSVSWYQQTPGQGLQFLFEYFSETQRNKGNFPGRFSGRQFSNSRSEMNVSTLELGDSALYLCASSWRTSSEQFFGPGTRLTVL.

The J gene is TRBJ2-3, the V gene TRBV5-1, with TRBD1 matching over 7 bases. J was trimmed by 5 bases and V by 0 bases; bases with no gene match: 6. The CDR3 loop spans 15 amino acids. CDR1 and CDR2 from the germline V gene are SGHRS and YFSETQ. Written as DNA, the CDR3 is TGCGCCAGCAGCTTGGAGACAGGGATCTTAGATACGCAGTATTTT. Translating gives CASSLETGILDTQYF.

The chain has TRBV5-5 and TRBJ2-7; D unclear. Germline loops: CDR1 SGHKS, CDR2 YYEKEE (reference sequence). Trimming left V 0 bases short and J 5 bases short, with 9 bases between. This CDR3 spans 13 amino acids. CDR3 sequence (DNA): TGTGCCAGCAGCTTGGCCTATGGGGACGAGCAGTACTTC. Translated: CASSLAYGDEQYF. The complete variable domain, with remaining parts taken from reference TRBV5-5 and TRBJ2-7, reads DAGVTQSPTHLIKTRGQQVTLRCSPISGHKSVSWYQQVLGQGPQFIFQYYEKEERGRGNFPDRFSARQFPNYSSELNVNALLLGDSALYLCASSLAYGDEQYFGPGTRLTVT.